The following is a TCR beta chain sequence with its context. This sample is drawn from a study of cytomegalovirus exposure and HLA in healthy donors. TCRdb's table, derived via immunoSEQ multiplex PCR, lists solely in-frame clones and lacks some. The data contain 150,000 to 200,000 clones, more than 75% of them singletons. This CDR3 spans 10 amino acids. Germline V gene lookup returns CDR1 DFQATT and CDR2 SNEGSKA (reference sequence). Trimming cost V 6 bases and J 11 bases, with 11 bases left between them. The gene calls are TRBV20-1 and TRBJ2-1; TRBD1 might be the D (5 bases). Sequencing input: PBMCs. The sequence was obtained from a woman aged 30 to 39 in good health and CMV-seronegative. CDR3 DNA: TGCAGTGCAAGGGGCACACAGCAGTTCTTC. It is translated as CSARGTQQFF.